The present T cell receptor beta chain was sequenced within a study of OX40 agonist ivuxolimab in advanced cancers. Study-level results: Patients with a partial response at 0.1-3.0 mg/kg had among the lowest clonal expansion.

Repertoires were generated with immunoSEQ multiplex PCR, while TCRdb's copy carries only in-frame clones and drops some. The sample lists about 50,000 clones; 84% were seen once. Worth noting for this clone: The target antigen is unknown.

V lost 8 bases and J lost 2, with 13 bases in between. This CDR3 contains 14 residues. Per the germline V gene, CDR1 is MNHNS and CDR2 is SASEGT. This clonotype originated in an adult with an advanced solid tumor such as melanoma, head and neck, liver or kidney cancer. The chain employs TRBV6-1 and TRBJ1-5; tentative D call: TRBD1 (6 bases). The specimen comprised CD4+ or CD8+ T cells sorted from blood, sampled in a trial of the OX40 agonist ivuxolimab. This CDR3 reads CASGARQGNQPQHF. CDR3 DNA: TGTGCCAGCGGGGCCCGACAGGGCAATCAGCCCCAGCATTTT.